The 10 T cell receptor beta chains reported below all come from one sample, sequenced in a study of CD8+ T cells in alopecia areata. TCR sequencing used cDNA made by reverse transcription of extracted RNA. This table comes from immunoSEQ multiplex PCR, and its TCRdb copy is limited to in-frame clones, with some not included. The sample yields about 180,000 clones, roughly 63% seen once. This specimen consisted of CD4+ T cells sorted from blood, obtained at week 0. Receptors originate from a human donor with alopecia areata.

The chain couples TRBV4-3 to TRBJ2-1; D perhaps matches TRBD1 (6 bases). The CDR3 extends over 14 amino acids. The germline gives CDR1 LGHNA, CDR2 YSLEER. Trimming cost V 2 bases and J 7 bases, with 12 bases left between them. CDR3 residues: CASSQYRERNEQFF. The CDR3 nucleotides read TGCGCCAGCAGCCAATACAGGGAGCGAAATGAGCAGTTCTTC.

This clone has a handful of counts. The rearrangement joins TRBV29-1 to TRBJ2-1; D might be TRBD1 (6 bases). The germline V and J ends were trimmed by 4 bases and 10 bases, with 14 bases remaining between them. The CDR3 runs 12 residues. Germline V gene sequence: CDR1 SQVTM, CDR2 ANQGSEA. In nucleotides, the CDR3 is TGCAGCGTTGCACAGGGTGTTGAGGAGCAGTTCTTC. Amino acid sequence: CSVAQGVEEQFF.

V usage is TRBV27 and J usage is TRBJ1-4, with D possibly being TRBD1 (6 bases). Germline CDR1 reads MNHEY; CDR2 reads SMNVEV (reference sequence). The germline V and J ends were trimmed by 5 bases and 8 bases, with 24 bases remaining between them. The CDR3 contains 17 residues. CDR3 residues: CASSPLAPQGRWEKLFF. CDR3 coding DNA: TGTGCCAGCAGTCCCCTGGCCCCGCAGGGGCGGTGGGAAAAACTGTTTTTT.

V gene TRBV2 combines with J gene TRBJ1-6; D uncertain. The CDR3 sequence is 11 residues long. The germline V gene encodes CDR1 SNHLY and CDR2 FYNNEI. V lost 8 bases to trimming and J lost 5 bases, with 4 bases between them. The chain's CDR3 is CASGDNSPLHF. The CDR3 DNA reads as TGTGCCAGCGGAGATAATTCACCCCTCCACTTT.

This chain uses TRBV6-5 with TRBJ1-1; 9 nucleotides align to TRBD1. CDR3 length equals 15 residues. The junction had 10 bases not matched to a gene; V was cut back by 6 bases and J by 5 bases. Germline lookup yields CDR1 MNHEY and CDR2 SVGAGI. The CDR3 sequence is CASSHLTGGMTEAFF. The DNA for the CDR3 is TGTGCCAGCAGCCACCTGACAGGGGGGATGACTGAAGCTTTCTTT.

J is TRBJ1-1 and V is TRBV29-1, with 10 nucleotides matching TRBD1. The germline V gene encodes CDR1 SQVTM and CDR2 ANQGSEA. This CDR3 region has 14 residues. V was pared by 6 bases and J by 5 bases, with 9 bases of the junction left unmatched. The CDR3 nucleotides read TGCAGCGTCGCAAGACAGGGGGCGGGTACTGAAGCTTTCTTT. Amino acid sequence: CSVARQGAGTEAFF. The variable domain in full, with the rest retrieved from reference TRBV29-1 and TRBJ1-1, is SAVISQKPSRDICQRGTSLTIQCQVDSQVTMMFWYRQQPGQSLTLIATANQGSEATYESGFVIDKFPISRPNLTFSTLTVSNMSPEDSSIYLCSVARQGAGTEAFFGQGTRLTVV.

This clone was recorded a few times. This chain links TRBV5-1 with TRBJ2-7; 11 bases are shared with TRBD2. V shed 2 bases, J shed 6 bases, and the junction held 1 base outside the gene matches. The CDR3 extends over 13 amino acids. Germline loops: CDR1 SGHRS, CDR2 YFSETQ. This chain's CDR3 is CASSFGTSGEQYF. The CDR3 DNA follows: TGCGCCAGCAGCTTCGGGACTAGCGGCGAGCAGTACTTC.

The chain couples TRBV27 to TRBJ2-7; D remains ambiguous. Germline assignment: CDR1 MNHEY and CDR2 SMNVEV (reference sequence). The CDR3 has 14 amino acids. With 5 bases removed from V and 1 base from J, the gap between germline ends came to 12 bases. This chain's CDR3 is CASSPRGGSYEQYF. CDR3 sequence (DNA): TGTGCCAGCAGTCCGCGCGGCGGATCCTACGAGCAGTACTTC.

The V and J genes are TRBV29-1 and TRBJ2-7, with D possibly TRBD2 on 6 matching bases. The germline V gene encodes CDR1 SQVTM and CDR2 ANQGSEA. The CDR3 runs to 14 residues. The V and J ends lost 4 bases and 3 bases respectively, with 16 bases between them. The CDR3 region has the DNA TGCAGCGTTGTGCGGACCGGGAGTTTCTACGAGCAGTACTTC. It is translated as CSVVRTGSFYEQYF.

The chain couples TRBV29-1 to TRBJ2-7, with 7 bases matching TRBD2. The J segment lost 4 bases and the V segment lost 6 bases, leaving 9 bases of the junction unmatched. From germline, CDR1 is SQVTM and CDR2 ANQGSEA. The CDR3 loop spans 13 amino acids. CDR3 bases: TGCAGCGTCGGGACTAACGGGCTATACGAGCAGTACTTC. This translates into CSVGTNGLYEQYF.